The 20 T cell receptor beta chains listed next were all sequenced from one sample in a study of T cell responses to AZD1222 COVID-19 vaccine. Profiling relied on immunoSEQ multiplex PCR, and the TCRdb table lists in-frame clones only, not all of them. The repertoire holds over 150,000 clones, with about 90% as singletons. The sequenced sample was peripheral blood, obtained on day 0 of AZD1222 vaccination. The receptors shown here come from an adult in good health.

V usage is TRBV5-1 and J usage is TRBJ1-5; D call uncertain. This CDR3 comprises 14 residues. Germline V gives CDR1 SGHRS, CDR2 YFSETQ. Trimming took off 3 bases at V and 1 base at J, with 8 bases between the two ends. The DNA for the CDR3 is TGCGCCAGCAGCTACGGACTGAGCAATCAGCCCCAGCATTTT. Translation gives CASSYGLSNQPQHF.

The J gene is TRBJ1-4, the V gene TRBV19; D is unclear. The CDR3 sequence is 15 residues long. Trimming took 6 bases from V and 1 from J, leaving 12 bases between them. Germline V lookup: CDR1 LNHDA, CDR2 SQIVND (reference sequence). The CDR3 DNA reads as TGTGCCAGTAGACGGACTATGGGAACTAATGAAAAACTGTTTTTT. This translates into CASRRTMGTNEKLFF.

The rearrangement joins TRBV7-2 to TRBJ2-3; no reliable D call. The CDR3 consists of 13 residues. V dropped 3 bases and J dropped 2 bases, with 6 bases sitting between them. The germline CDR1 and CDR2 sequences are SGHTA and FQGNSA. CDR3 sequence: CASSFSHTDTQYF. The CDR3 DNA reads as TGTGCCAGCAGCTTTTCCCACACAGATACGCAGTATTTT.

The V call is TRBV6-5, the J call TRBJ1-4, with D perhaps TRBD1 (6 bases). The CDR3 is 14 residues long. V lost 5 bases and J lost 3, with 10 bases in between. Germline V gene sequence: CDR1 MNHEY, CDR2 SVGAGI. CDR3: CASSRGAANEKLFF. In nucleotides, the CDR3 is TGTGCCAGCAGTCGGGGGGCAGCTAATGAAAAACTGTTTTTT.

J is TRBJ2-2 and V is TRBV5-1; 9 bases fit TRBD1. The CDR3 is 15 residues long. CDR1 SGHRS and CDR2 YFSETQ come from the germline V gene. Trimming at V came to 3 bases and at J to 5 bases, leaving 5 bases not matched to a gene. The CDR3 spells CASSSTGTGTGELFF. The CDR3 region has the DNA TGCGCCAGCAGCTCAACCGGGACAGGGACCGGGGAGCTGTTTTTT.

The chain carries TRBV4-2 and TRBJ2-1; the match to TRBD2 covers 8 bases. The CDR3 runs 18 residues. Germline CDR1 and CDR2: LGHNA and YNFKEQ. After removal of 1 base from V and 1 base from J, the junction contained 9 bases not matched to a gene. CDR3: CASSQGVRSGTSYNEQFF. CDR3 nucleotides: TGTGCCAGCAGCCAAGGGGTTCGTAGCGGGACATCCTACAATGAGCAGTTCTTC.

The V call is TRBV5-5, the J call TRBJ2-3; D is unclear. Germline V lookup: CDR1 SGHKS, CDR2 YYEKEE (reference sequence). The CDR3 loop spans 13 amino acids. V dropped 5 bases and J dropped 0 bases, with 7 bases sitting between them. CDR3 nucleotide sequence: TGTGCCAGCAGTCGGTGGAGCACAGATACGCAGTATTTT. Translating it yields CASSRWSTDTQYF.

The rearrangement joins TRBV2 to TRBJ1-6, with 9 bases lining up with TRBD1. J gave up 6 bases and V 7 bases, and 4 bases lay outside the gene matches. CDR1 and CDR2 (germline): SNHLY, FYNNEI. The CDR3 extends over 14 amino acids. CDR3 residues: CASTPGQGNSPLHF. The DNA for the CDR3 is TGTGCCAGCACACCGGGACAGGGTAATTCACCCCTCCACTTT.

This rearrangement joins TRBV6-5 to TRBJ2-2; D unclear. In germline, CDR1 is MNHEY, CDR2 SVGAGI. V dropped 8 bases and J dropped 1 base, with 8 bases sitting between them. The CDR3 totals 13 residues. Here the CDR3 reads CASHKVNTGELFF. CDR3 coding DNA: TGTGCCAGCCACAAAGTGAACACCGGGGAGCTGTTTTTT.

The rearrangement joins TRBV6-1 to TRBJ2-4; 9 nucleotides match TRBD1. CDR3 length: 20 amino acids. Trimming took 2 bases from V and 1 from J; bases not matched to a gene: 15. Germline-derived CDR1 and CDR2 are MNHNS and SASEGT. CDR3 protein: CASSESLGQGRAAAKNIQYF. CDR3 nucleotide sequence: TGTGCCAGCAGTGAATCCTTGGGACAGGGTCGGGCTGCGGCCAAAAACATTCAGTACTTC.

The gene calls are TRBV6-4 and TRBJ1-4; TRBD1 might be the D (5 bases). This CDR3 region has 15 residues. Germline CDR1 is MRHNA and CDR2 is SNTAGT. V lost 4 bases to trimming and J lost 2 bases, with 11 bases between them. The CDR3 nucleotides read TGTGCCAGCAGTGCAAATGGGGGTACTAATGAAAAACTGTTTTTT. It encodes CASSANGGTNEKLFF.

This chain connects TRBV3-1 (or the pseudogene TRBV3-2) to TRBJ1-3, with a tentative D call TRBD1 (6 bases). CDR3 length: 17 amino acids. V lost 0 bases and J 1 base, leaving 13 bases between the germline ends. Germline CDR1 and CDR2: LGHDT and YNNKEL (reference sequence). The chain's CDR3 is CASSQDPGARSGNTIYF. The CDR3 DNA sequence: TGTGCCAGCAGCCAAGATCCAGGGGCCCGTTCTGGAAACACCATATATTTT.

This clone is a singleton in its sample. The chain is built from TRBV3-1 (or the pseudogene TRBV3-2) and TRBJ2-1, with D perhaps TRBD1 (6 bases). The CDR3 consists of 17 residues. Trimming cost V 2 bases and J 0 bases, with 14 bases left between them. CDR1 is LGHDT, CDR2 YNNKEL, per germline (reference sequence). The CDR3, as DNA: TGTGCCAGCAGCCAAAACAGGGTTATTCGCTCCTACAATGAGCAGTTCTTC. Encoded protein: CASSQNRVIRSYNEQFF.

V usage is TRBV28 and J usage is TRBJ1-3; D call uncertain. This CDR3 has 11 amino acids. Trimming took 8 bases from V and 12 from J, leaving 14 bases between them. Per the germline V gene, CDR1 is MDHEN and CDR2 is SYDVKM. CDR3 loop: CASLAFPLIYF. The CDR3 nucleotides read TGTGCCAGCTTAGCTTTCCCCCTCATATATTTT.

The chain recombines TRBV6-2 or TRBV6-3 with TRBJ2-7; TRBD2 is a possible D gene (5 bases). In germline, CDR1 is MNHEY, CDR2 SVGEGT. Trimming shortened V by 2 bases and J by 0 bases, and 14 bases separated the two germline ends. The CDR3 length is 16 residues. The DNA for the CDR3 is TGTGCCAGCAGTTACGGTCCCGGGGTGAGCTCCTACGAGCAGTACTTC. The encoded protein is CASSYGPGVSSYEQYF.

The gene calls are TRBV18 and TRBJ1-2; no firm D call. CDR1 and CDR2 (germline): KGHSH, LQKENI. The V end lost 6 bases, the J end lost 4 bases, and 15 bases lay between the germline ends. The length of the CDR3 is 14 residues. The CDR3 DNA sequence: TGTGCCAGCTCCCCCGGCGCCGACTTCTATGGCTACACCTTC. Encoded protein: CASSPGADFYGYTF.

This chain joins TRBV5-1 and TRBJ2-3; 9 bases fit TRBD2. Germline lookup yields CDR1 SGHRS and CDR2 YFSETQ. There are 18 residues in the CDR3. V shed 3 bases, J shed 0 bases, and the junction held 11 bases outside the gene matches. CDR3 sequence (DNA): TGCGCCAGCAGCTCCTCTTCTAGCGGGATGGGGAGCACAGATACGCAGTATTTT. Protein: CASSSSSSGMGSTDTQYF.

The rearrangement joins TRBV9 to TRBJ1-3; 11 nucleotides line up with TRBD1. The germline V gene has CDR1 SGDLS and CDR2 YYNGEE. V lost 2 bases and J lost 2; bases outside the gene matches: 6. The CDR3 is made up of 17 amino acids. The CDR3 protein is CASSVTGTGGPGNTIYF. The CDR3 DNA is TGTGCCAGCAGCGTCACCGGGACAGGGGGACCTGGAAACACCATATATTTT.

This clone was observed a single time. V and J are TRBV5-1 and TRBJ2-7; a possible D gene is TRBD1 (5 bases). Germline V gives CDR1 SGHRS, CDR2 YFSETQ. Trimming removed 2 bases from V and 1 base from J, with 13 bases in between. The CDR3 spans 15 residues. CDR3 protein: CASSLGAEPSYEQYF. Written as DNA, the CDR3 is TGCGCCAGCAGCTTAGGGGCAGAACCTTCCTACGAGCAGTACTTC.

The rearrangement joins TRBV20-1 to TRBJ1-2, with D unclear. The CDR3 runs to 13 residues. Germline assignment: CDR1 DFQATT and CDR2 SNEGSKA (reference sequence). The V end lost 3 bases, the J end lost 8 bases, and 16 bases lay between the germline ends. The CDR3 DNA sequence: TGCAGTGCTAGTGCCCATCCCCCCGGAGGCTACACCTTC. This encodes CSASAHPPGGYTF.